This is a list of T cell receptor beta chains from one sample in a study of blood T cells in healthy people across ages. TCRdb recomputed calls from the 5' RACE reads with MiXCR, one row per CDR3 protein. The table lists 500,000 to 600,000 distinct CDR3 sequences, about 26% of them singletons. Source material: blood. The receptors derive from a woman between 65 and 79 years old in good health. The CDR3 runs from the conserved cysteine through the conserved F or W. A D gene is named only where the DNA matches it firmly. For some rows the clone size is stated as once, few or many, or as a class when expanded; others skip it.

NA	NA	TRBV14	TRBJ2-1	TGTGCCAGCAGCCAAGCAGGGAATGAGCAGTTCTTC	CASSQAGNEQFF
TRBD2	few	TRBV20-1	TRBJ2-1	TGCAGTGCTACTAGCGGGAGCTCCTACAATGAGCAGTTCTTC	CSATSGSSYNEQFF
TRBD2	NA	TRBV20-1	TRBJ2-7	TGCAGTGCTAGAGATAGCGGGACCGACTACGAGCAGTACTTC	CSARDSGTDYEQYF
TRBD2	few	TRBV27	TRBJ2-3	TGTGCCAGCAGTTCAAGGACTAGCGGGGTCACAGATACGCAGTATTTT	CASSSRTSGVTDTQYF
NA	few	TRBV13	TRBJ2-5	TGTGCCAGCAGCGTAGGGTCCGGGGTGGAGACCCAGTACTTC	CASSVGSGVETQYF
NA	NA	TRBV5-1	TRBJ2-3	TGCGCCAGCAGCTTGCCCGGTGTTGGAGATACGCAGTATTTT	CASSLPGVGDTQYF
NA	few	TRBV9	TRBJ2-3	TGTGCCAGCAGCGAGCGTCCGAGTACAGATACGCAGTATTTT	CASSERPSTDTQYF
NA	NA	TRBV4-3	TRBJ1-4	TGCACCAGCAGCCAAGACCCGGCGGGGGCGAATGAAAAACTGTTTTTT	CTSSQDPAGANEKLFF
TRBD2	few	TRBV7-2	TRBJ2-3	TGTGCCAGCACCCGGGGGGGAAGCACAGATACGCGGTATTTT	CASTRGGSTDTRYF
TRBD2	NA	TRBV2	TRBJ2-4	TGTGCCAGCGGGGGACTAATGAACATTCAGTACTTC	CASGGLMNIQYF
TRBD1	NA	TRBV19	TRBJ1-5	TGTGCCAGTAGTATTGGGACAGTGGGTTCCCAGCATTTT	CASSIGTVGSQHF
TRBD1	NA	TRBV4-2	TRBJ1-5	TGTGCCAGCAGCCAAGATCGGGGACAGTCCCGCAATCAGCCCCAGCATTTT	CASSQDRGQSRNQPQHF
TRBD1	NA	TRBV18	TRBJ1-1	TGTGCCAGCTCATCGACAGGGCTAAGGAACACTGAAGCTTTCTTT	CASSSTGLRNTEAFF
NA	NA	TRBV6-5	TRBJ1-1	TGTGCCAGCAGGGGGGTAACGGAGGCTTTCTTT	CASRGVTEAFF
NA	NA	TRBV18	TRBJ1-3	TGTGCCAGCTCACCCTTCTCCGGGACACAAGGAAACACCATATATTTT	CASSPFSGTQGNTIYF
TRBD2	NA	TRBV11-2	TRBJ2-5	TGTGCCAGCAGCGTAATAGCGGGGGAGACCCAGGGGACCCAGTACTTC	CASSVIAGETQGTQYF
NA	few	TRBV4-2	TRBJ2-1	TGTGCCAGCAGCCTATTCGGCGATGAGCAGTTCTTC	CASSLFGDEQFF
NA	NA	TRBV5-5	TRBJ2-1	TGTGCCAGCAGCCGGACTTCTTATGAGCAGTTCTTC	CASSRTSYEQFF
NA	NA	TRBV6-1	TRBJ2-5	TGTGCCAGCACCGAATTAGGTTGGGGCGAGACCCAGTACTTC	CASTELGWGETQYF
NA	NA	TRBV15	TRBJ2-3	TGTGCCACCAGCAGAAACCCCACTTCCACAGATACGCAGTATTTT	CATSRNPTSTDTQYF
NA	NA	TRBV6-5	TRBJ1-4	TGCGCCAGCAGTTACTCGCTGGCGACCTCTAATGAAAAACTGTTTTTT	CASSYSLATSNEKLFF
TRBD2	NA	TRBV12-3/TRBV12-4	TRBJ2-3	TGTGCCAGCAGTCCACACCCGGGGAGGGTAGATACGCAGTATTTT	CASSPHPGRVDTQYF
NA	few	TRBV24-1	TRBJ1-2	TGTGCCACCAGTGATTCTGCTGTCCATGGCTACACCTTC	CATSDSAVHGYTF
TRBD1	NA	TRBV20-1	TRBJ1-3	TGCAGTGCTCGATTACAGGGGGCTGGAAACACCATATATTTT	CSARLQGAGNTIYF
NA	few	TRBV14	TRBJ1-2	TGTGCCAGCAGCCAATCTCCGGGAAACGGCTACACCTTC	CASSQSPGNGYTF
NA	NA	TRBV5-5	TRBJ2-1	TGTGCCAGCAGCTTGTATCGGGGCCCGAATGAGCAGTTCTTC	CASSLYRGPNEQFF
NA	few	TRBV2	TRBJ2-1	TGTGCCAGCAGTGGTGACTGGATGGATGAGCAGTTCTTC	CASSGDWMDEQFF
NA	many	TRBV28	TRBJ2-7	TGTGCCAGCAGTCCCCTAGGGTACGAGCAGTACTTC	CASSPLGYEQYF
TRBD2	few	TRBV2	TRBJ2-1	TGTGCCATCCGTTCGGGGGGAAACAATGAGCAGTTCTTC	CAIRSGGNNEQFF
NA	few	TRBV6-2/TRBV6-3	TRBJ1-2	TGTGCCGGGGGAACAGACTATGGCTACACCTTC	CAGGTDYGYTF
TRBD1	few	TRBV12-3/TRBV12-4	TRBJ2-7	TGTGCCAGCAGTTTCCGGGACAGGGGTCGCGAGCAGTACTTC	CASSFRDRGREQYF
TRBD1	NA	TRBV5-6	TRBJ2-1	TGTGCCAGCAGCTTGGATGTGGGACAGGGGGTATCCTACAATGAGCAGTTCTTC	CASSLDVGQGVSYNEQFF
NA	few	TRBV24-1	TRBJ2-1	TGTGCCACCAGTGCCGGGCCTGACCGTCAGTTCTTC	CATSAGPDRQFF